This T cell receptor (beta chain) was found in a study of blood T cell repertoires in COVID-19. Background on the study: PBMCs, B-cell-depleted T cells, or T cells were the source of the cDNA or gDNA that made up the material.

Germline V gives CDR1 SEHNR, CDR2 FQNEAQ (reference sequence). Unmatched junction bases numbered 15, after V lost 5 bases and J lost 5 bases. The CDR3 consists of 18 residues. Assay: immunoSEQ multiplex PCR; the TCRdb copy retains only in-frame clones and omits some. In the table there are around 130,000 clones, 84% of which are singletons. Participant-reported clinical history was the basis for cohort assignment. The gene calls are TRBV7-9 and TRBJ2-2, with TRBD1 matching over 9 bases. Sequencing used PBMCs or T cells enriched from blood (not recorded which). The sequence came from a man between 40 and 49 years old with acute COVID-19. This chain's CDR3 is CASSETGGAKVKTGELFF. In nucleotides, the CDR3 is TGTGCCAGCAGCGAAACAGGGGGCGCGAAAGTAAAAACCGGGGAGCTGTTTTTT. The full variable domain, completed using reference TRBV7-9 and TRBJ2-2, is DTGVSQNPRHKITKRGQNVTFRCDPISEHNRLYWYRQTLGQGPEFLTYFQNEAQLEKSRLLSDRFSAERPKGSFSTLEIQRTEQGDSAMYLCASSETGGAKVKTGELFFGEGSRLTVL.